A selection of T cell receptor beta chains follows, all from one sample in a study of T-cell reconstitution after alpha-beta-depleted transplantation in children. TCRdb recomputed calls from the PCR reads with MiXCR, one row per CDR3 protein. The sample yields about 610,000 distinct CDR3 sequences, more than 9% seen once. Sequenced material: PBMCs from the stem cell graft donor, taken from the stem cell graft. The receptors here all came from a human donor who donated a stem cell graft to a child with acute myeloid leukemia. CDR3s include the opening cysteine and the closing phenylalanine or tryptophan. The order of the fields is CDR3 protein, CDR3 length, clone size, V gene, J gene. Where a row states a size, it is once, few, many or the class of an expanded clone; other rows omit it.

cdr3_aa: CASSAKGIPGELFF
cdr3_length: 14
clone_size: many
v_call: TRBV12-3/TRBV12-4
j_call: TRBJ2-2

cdr3_aa: CSASVLIETQYF
cdr3_length: 12
clone_size: many
v_call: TRBV20-1
j_call: TRBJ2-5

cdr3_aa: CASSFGTVEETQYF
cdr3_length: 14
clone_size: many
v_call: TRBV7-2
j_call: TRBJ2-5

cdr3_aa: CSAPLLAGVTQYF
cdr3_length: 13
clone_size: few
v_call: TRBV20-1
j_call: TRBJ2-5

cdr3_aa: CASSLVAGGGGNQPQHF
cdr3_length: 17
clone_size: few
v_call: TRBV7-2
j_call: TRBJ1-5

cdr3_aa: CASSLLAGPETQYF
cdr3_length: 14
clone_size: few
v_call: TRBV12-3/TRBV12-4
j_call: TRBJ2-5

cdr3_aa: CASSPQRYNEQFF
cdr3_length: 13
clone_size: many
v_call: TRBV7-2
j_call: TRBJ2-1

cdr3_aa: CSVLVTGLDQPQHF
cdr3_length: 14
clone_size: many
v_call: TRBV29-1
j_call: TRBJ1-5

cdr3_aa: CASRPDPGSGNTIYF
cdr3_length: 15
clone_size: -
v_call: TRBV5-1
j_call: TRBJ1-3

cdr3_aa: CASSYSRSLNTEAFF
cdr3_length: 15
clone_size: many
v_call: TRBV6-5
j_call: TRBJ1-1

cdr3_aa: CASSLFRSRSSYEQYF
cdr3_length: 16
clone_size: -
v_call: TRBV5-5
j_call: TRBJ2-7

cdr3_aa: CASSILAGGDSGELFF
cdr3_length: 16
clone_size: few
v_call: TRBV7-9
j_call: TRBJ2-2

cdr3_aa: CASSREIVNEQFF
cdr3_length: 13
clone_size: few
v_call: TRBV5-1
j_call: TRBJ2-1

cdr3_aa: CASSNRDSPNEQFF
cdr3_length: 14
clone_size: many
v_call: TRBV6-2/TRBV6-3
j_call: TRBJ2-1

cdr3_aa: CASKIGQMNTEAFF
cdr3_length: 14
clone_size: many
v_call: TRBV12-3/TRBV12-4
j_call: TRBJ1-1

cdr3_aa: CASSDHATNEKLFF
cdr3_length: 14
clone_size: many
v_call: TRBV6-2/TRBV6-3
j_call: TRBJ1-4

cdr3_aa: CASSSSGTLNTEAFF
cdr3_length: 15
clone_size: few
v_call: TRBV7-3
j_call: TRBJ1-1

cdr3_aa: CATSDLTGTGGPRRFF
cdr3_length: 16
clone_size: few
v_call: TRBV24-1
j_call: TRBJ2-1

cdr3_aa: CASRKWGRETQYF
cdr3_length: 13
clone_size: -
v_call: TRBV5-8
j_call: TRBJ2-5

cdr3_aa: CASSLIPGLLQDTQYF
cdr3_length: 16
clone_size: many
v_call: TRBV5-1
j_call: TRBJ2-3

cdr3_aa: CSGRFKDTEAFF
cdr3_length: 12
clone_size: -
v_call: TRBV29-1
j_call: TRBJ1-1

cdr3_aa: CASGTSGPSSYNEQFF
cdr3_length: 16
clone_size: few
v_call: TRBV2
j_call: TRBJ2-1

cdr3_aa: CASSAALPGNEQFF
cdr3_length: 14
clone_size: few
v_call: TRBV2
j_call: TRBJ2-1

cdr3_aa: CASSSRGLSYTF
cdr3_length: 12
clone_size: -
v_call: TRBV12-3/TRBV12-4
j_call: TRBJ1-2

cdr3_aa: CSDGQGVF
cdr3_length: 8
clone_size: -
v_call: TRBV29-1
j_call: TRBJ1-2

cdr3_aa: CASSRGTSTQETQYF
cdr3_length: 15
clone_size: -
v_call: TRBV5-1
j_call: TRBJ2-5

cdr3_aa: CSLSGGGETQYF
cdr3_length: 12
clone_size: few
v_call: TRBV29-1
j_call: TRBJ2-5

cdr3_aa: CASRNPYADRGRTDTQYF
cdr3_length: 18
clone_size: few
v_call: TRBV6-5
j_call: TRBJ2-3

cdr3_aa: CASTRLAGGTGANVLTF
cdr3_length: 17
clone_size: few
v_call: TRBV6-1
j_call: TRBJ2-6

cdr3_aa: CASSQAQNTEAFF
cdr3_length: 13
clone_size: -
v_call: TRBV18
j_call: TRBJ1-1

cdr3_aa: CASSSRTGSNEQFF
cdr3_length: 14
clone_size: -
v_call: TRBV7-3
j_call: TRBJ2-1

cdr3_aa: CATSDTTTGWRNEQFF
cdr3_length: 16
clone_size: many
v_call: TRBV24-1
j_call: TRBJ2-1

cdr3_aa: CAWSENSQGGNTIYF
cdr3_length: 15
clone_size: -
v_call: TRBV30
j_call: TRBJ1-3

cdr3_aa: CASSRRDRGSETQYF
cdr3_length: 15
clone_size: -
v_call: TRBV3-1
j_call: TRBJ2-5

cdr3_aa: CSPNVQGAGTEAFF
cdr3_length: 14
clone_size: -
v_call: TRBV29-1
j_call: TRBJ1-1

cdr3_aa: CASSERDRGREKLFF
cdr3_length: 15
clone_size: -
v_call: TRBV2
j_call: TRBJ1-4